This T cell receptor beta chain emerged from a study of cytomegalovirus exposure and HLA in healthy donors. Comments on this clone: The antigen is not known.

The CDR3 is 14 amino acids. Trimming took 3 bases from V and 5 from J, leaving 10 bases between them. CDR1 and CDR2 (germline): SNHLY, FYNNEI. Study-level points and caveats: About 87% or about 30% of the time was how often most TCR beta V segments were productive, according to an earlier analysis. CMV serostatus was the sole immune exposure information available.

PCR primers comprised 60 Vbeta and 13 Jbeta primers. In the original workflow: Counted up in a later analysis, unique TCR beta chains came to about 80 million, with around 9.9 million shared. Clones were sequenced by immunoSEQ multiplex PCR, and TCRdb holds only the in-frame ones, with some missing. V and J calls and clone size follow that table, whereas D and trimming were derived from the DNA. This table holds about 140,000 clones, roughly 80% found once. Sequencing was done on a sample of PBMCs. This TCR was sampled from a man aged 35-49 years in good health and CMV-seronegative. The chain carries TRBV2 and TRBJ2-2; weak D call: TRBD1 (5 bases). CDR3 loop: CASSESRVTGELFF. The DNA for the CDR3 is TGTGCCAGCAGTGAGAGCAGGGTGACCGGGGAGCTGTTTTTT. The entire variable domain, with the rest obtained from reference TRBV2 and TRBJ2-2, is as follows: EPEVTQTPSHQVTQMGQEVILRCVPISNHLYFYWYRQILGQKVEFLVSFYNNEISEKSEIFDDQFSVERPDGSNFTLKIRSTKLEDSAMYFCASSESRVTGELFFGEGSRLTVL.